This T cell receptor (beta chain) was identified during a study of early T cells in non-severe SARS-CoV-2 infection. For the study at large: From unsorted whole blood, bulk RNA was sequenced, and the chains remained unpaired.

Germline V gene data show CDR1 as KGHSH and CDR2 as LQKENI. Trimming at V came to 3 bases and at J to 3 bases, leaving 2 bases not matched to a gene. The CDR3 contains 15 residues. Attached unique molecular identifiers marked individual cDNA molecules. TCRdb called the 5' RACE reads again in MiXCR, with one record for every CDR3 protein. Altogether about 61,000 distinct CDR3 sequences are present, about 12% being singletons, with the ten largest covering approximately 1.1%. This clonotype was sampled from an adult who was a healthcare worker with PCR-confirmed SARS-CoV-2 infection or an uninfected control (not recorded which). The donor label of this sample is uncertain. The source was whole blood, collected at baseline. This rearrangement joins TRBV18 to TRBJ2-1; TRBD1 aligns across 10 bases. The CDR3 nucleotides are TGTGCCAGCTCACCTGGGACAGGGGACTACAATGAGCAGTTCTTC. This gives the protein CASSPGTGDYNEQFF.